This T cell receptor (beta chain) derives from a study of CD8 T cells in ankylosing spondylitis. Study results and limitations: In reactive arthritis synovial fluid and blood, some motif variants had been reported before.

V lost 6 bases and J lost 5; bases outside the gene matches: 7. Germline assignment: CDR1 DFQATT and CDR2 SNEGSKA (reference sequence). This CDR3 has 12 residues. This clonotype occurred many times. Antigen unknown. Construction of TCR beta libraries was performed using quantitative 5'-RACE with molecular barcodes. TCRdb used MiXCR to reprocess the 5' RACE reads, holding one entry per CDR3 protein. The sample includes about 100,000 distinct CDR3 sequences, just under 9% of them seen just once. This clonotype was obtained from a male donor with ankylosing spondylitis or in good health (not recorded which). V is TRBV20-1 and J is TRBJ2-7; 7 bases map to TRBD2. Sequences were obtained from blood, either unsorted or a sorted T cell fraction (not recorded which). CDR3 amino acids: CSARTSEHEQYF. CDR3 sequence (DNA): TGCAGTGCGAGGACTAGTGAGCACGAGCAGTACTTC.